These 21 T cell receptor beta chains share one sample of origin, sequenced in a study of T-cell reconstitution after alpha-beta-depleted transplantation in children. Preparation of the TCRbeta library involved a method that used unique molecular identifiers. In TCRdb, the PCR reads were re-called with MiXCR into one record per CDR3 protein. The table shows roughly 23,000 distinct CDR3 sequences, with 9.5% to 13% occurring only once. The sample was PBMCs from the stem cell graft donor, taken from the stem cell graft. Receptors originate from a human donor who donated a stem cell graft to a child with chronic granulomatous disease.

This clonotype occurred many times. This chain uses TRBV14 with TRBJ1-2; 10 bases match TRBD1. J lost 6 bases, V lost 2 bases, and 3 bases had no gene match. The CDR3 totals 14 residues. Per the germline V gene, CDR1 is SGHDN and CDR2 is FVKESK. This CDR3 is CASSQPGTGDGYTF. DNA for the CDR3: TGTGCCAGCAGCCAACCCGGGACAGGGGATGGCTACACCTTC.

This clonotype was counted at least ten times. This chain joins TRBV3-1 and TRBJ2-1, with unresolved D. Germline values: CDR1 LGHDT, CDR2 YNNKEL (reference sequence). The CDR3 length is 13 residues. The V end lost 8 bases, the J end lost 5 bases, and 13 bases lay between the germline ends. The CDR3 loop is CASGSSWNNEQFF. The DNA for the CDR3 is TGTGCCAGCGGCAGCTCCTGGAACAATGAGCAGTTCTTC.

This clonotype was counted at least ten times. V is TRBV20-1 and J is TRBJ1-2, with D perhaps matching TRBD1 (5 bases). Germline CDR1 is DFQATT and CDR2 is SNEGSKA (reference sequence). V was clipped by 5 bases and J by 4 bases, with 14 bases between them. The CDR3 length is 13 residues. The CDR3 reads CSAPGSLIYGYTF. CDR3 DNA sequence: TGCAGTGCTCCAGGGTCCCTAATCTATGGCTACACCTTC.

The chain recombines TRBV29-1 with TRBJ1-2; D possibly corresponds to TRBD1 (5 bases). This CDR3 has 12 residues. The V gene's germline CDR1 is SQVTM and CDR2 ANQGSEA. With 6 bases removed from V and 2 bases from J, the gap between germline ends came to 10 bases. In DNA, the CDR3 is TGCAGCGTATACCCAGGGAACTATGGCTACACCTTC. It specifies CSVYPGNYGYTF.

This clonotype has a count of ten or more. The chain employs TRBV20-1 and TRBJ2-1; D unresolved. V lost 6 bases, J lost 0 bases, and 9 bases lay in between. The CDR3 loop spans 13 amino acids. CDR1 is DFQATT and CDR2 is SNEGSKA in the germline V gene (reference sequence). DNA of the CDR3: TGCAGTGCGCCCTTGAGCTCCTACAATGAGCAGTTCTTC. Translated: CSAPLSSYNEQFF.

There are many counts of this clonotype. Relative to the germline gene, one junction end is altered; a read error may explain this. The V call is TRBV7-7, the J call TRBJ1-4; D is uncertain. CDR1 is SSHAT and CDR2 is FNYEAQ in the germline V gene (reference sequence). The CDR3 has 13 residues. For the CDR3, the DNA is TGTGCTAGCAGCTCCCGGCCCGGGGAAAAACTGTTTTTT. Its protein product is CASSSRPGEKLFF.

The chain joins TRBV14 to TRBJ1-5; D ambiguous. Germline assignment: CDR1 SGHDN and CDR2 FVKESK. V lost 0 bases, J lost 5 bases, and 2 bases lay in between. The CDR3 has 12 residues. The CDR3 region is CASSQEHQPQHF. The CDR3 nucleotides read TGTGCCAGCAGCCAAGAGCATCAGCCCCAGCATTTT.

In its sample, this clonotype was seen many times. The chain recombines TRBV29-1 with TRBJ2-7; D is perhaps TRBD2 (6 bases). With 7 bases removed from V and 2 bases from J, the gap between germline ends came to 12 bases. This CDR3 has 12 residues. Per germline, CDR1 SQVTM and CDR2 ANQGSEA. CDR3 coding DNA: TGCAGCGGCCGCGGGGTTACCTACGAGCAGTACTTC. Protein sequence: CSGRGVTYEQYF.

This clonotype has at least ten counts. The chain recombines TRBV28 with TRBJ2-1; maybe TRBD1 (5 bases). This CDR3 has 13 residues. V was shortened by 6 bases and J by 4 bases, with 10 bases between the two germline ends. Looked up from germline, CDR1 is MDHEN and CDR2 is SYDVKM. CDR3 in DNA: TGTGCCAGCAGGGCCGCAGGGTACAATGAGCAGTTCTTC. Translation gives CASRAAGYNEQFF.

This clonotype was seen many times. DNA of the CDR3: TGCGCCAGCAGCTTGGTGGGGGGGAGCAATCAGCCCCAGCATTTT. This sequence encodes CASSLVGGSNQPQHF. The J gene is TRBJ1-5, the V gene TRBV5-1, with a weak D call TRBD1 (5 bases). The germline V and J ends were trimmed by 0 bases and 1 base, with 8 bases remaining between them. Germline CDR1 reads SGHRS; CDR2 reads YFSETQ. This CDR3 is built from 15 residues.

This clonotype was observed many times. V and J are TRBV7-9 and TRBJ2-1; the D is unclear. Per the germline V gene, CDR1 is SEHNR and CDR2 is FQNEAQ (reference sequence). The CDR3 is made up of 12 amino acids. The ends were cut back, 4 bases at V and 8 bases at J, with 9 bases in the middle. CDR3: CASSSEAYEQFF. CDR3 nucleotide sequence: TGTGCCAGCAGCTCCGAGGCGTATGAGCAGTTCTTC.

In its sample, this clonotype was seen many times. The V gene is TRBV3-1, the J gene TRBJ1-4; D is perhaps TRBD1 (6 bases). The CDR3 has 14 amino acids. V was trimmed by 0 bases and J by 8 bases, leaving 10 bases between them. Germline V lookup: CDR1 LGHDT, CDR2 YNNKEL (reference sequence). The CDR3 here is CASSQEAGAEKLFF. For the CDR3, the DNA is TGTGCCAGCAGCCAAGAAGCGGGGGCGGAAAAACTGTTTTTT.

Judged by abundance, this clonotype is medium-sized. This rearrangement joins TRBV5-1 to TRBJ2-7; 7 nucleotides match TRBD1. CDR1 and CDR2 (germline): SGHRS, YFSETQ. V was pared by 2 bases and J by 3 bases, with 8 bases of the junction left unmatched. This CDR3 has 15 residues. CDR3 in DNA: TGCGCCAGCAGCTTTATCCACAGGGGCGGCTACGAGCAGTACTTC. Encoded protein: CASSFIHRGGYEQYF.

This clonotype showed up just a few times. This chain connects TRBV29-1 to TRBJ2-1; the D gene is possibly TRBD1 (6 bases). V shed 2 bases and J shed 2 bases, with 13 bases lying between them. Germline V gene lookup returns CDR1 SQVTM and CDR2 ANQGSEA. This CDR3 contains 15 residues. CDR3 protein: CSVELDRTTYNEQFF. CDR3 DNA: TGCAGCGTTGAATTGGACAGAACAACCTACAATGAGCAGTTCTTC.

This clonotype was found once. This sequence joins TRBV7-2 and TRBJ2-7, with 8 positions matching TRBD1. V shed 6 bases, J shed 1 base, and the junction held 5 bases outside the gene matches. The CDR3 length is 14 residues. Per germline, CDR1 SGHTA and CDR2 FQGNSA. For the CDR3, the DNA is TGTGCCAGCAGGGTGGACAGGGCTTCCTACGAGCAGTACTTC. It codes for CASRVDRASYEQYF.

The rearrangement links TRBV13 to TRBJ2-1, with 15 positions matching TRBD2. In germline, CDR1 is PRHDT, CDR2 FYEKMQ (reference sequence). Losses at the gene ends were 6 bases for V and 8 bases for J; bases not matched to a gene: 5. The CDR3 sequence is 15 residues long. This CDR3 reads CASRVGLAGGHEQFF. Written as DNA, the CDR3 is TGTGCCAGCAGGGTTGGACTAGCGGGAGGGCATGAGCAGTTCTTC.

The table lists this clonotype with many counts. The chain combines TRBV15 with TRBJ2-5; D perhaps matches TRBD2 (6 bases). This CDR3 contains 13 residues. CDR1 is LNHNV and CDR2 is YYDKDF in the germline V gene (reference sequence). Trimming cost V 0 bases and J 5 bases, with 7 bases left between them. CDR3: CATSREAGETQYF. In nucleotides, the CDR3 is TGTGCCACCAGCAGAGAGGCGGGGGAGACCCAGTACTTC. Filled out from reference TRBV15 and TRBJ2-5, the complete variable domain reads DAMVIQNPRYQVTQFGKPVTLSCSQTLNHNVMYWYQQKSSQAPKLLFHYYDKDFNNEADTPDNFQSRRPNTSFCFLDIRSPGLGDTAMYLCATSREAGETQYFGPGTRLLVL.

This clonotype is a singleton in its sample. This chain joins TRBV4-2 and TRBJ1-2; D not resolved. The germline gives CDR1 LGHNA, CDR2 YNFKEQ. V was shortened by 8 bases and J by 3 bases, with 16 bases between the two germline ends. The CDR3 contains 14 residues. CDR3 DNA sequence: TGTGCCAGCGGCCCTGGGCTCCCCTACTATGGCTACACCTTC. It codes for CASGPGLPYYGYTF.

This clonotype was picked up many times. The rearrangement joins TRBV20-1 to TRBJ2-5; TRBD2 matches 7 bases. The germline CDR1 and CDR2 sequences are DFQATT and SNEGSKA (reference sequence). With V trimmed by 5 bases and J by 4 bases, 13 bases remained unmatched. This CDR3 region has 15 residues. Here the CDR3 DNA reads TGCAGTGCTCTAGCCGTGCGGGAGTTGATAGAGACCCAGTACTTC. It specifies CSALAVRELIETQYF.

This clonotype was seen ten or more times. The rearrangement links TRBV7-9 to TRBJ2-1; D unclear. Between the trimmed V and J ends, which lost 5 bases and 2 bases, there was a span of 13 bases. The CDR3 length is 15 residues. CDR1 SEHNR and CDR2 FQNEAQ come from the germline V gene (reference sequence). CDR3 coding DNA: TGTGCCAGCAGCCCCGGGCCGAGCCCCTACAATGAGCAGTTCTTC. It specifies CASSPGPSPYNEQFF.

The chain uses TRBV4-2 and TRBJ1-2, with D unresolved. The CDR3 loop spans 14 amino acids. The germline CDR1 and CDR2 sequences are LGHNA and YNFKEQ. The V and J ends lost 4 bases and 3 bases respectively, with 12 bases between them. CDR3 nucleotides: TGTGCCAGCAGCCCCGGGCACCTCTACTATGGCTACACCTTC. As protein: CASSPGHLYYGYTF.